This T cell receptor beta chain was retrieved from a study of read filtering for tumor transcriptome and immune sequencing (TCRdb year 2020). With respect to the entire study: The cohort was composed of 17 to 20 male and about 14 female patients, with a mean age of approximately 66 years and an age range of about 40 to 90. One main goal was a read-filtering strategy for immune repertoire data, in particular deciding whether clonotypes backed by only one read should be removed. Under revised international staging, roughly eight patients fell into R-ISS I, 15 to 20 into R-ISS II and about seven into R-ISS III. Per sample, about 3.5 to 11 million TCR-region mapped reads were obtained with IR-seq, compared with only 85 to 1273 with RNA-seq. Using the same bone marrow samples, the study compared TCR repertoires obtained by targeted immune repertoire sequencing with those obtained by bulk whole-transcriptome sequencing. Whole-transcriptome libraries were prepared with the TruSeq RNA Access Library Prep Kit after DNase treatment.

Each patient had bone marrow sampled at the time of active disease. Bone marrow mononuclear cells were isolated by Ficoll-Hypaque density gradient centrifugation. To remove myeloma plasma cells, the cells were labeled with CD138 magnetic microbeads on a MACS separator, and CD138-negative cells were then collected by negative selection. Flow cytometry on an Attune NxT with CD138 antibodies was used to check the purity of the isolated cells. Total RNA was extracted with TRIzol reagent and quantified with a NanoDrop spectrophotometer. For each patient, the CD138-negative bone marrow sample underwent paired RNA-seq and IR-seq. V and J are truncated by 4 bases and 3 bases respectively, leaving an intervening sequence of 16 bases. The CDR3 runs 16 amino acids, cysteine and phenylalanine included. Only the CDR3 DNA stays, 48 bases, in frame from base 1. Reading the germline V gene gives CDR1 LGHNT and CDR2 FRNRAP.

General conclusions and limits of the study: IR-seq captured clonotypes at much higher depth and more reliably than RNA-seq, and smaller IR-seq throughput sufficed to identify most shared clonotypes. Removing single-read clonotypes increased the correlation between IR-seq and RNA-seq shared clonotype proportions. In IR-seq, single-read clonotypes were approximately 80% of clonotypes but around 3.6% of total reads; in RNA-seq they were roughly 72% of clonotypes and about 41% of reads. The sorted CD138-negative fraction was composed of a mixed bone marrow immune population rather than of purified T cells.

Notes on this clonotype: Its antigen remains undetermined. No base quality information exists; no much larger clone differs at one position.

The Immunoverse kit was used to build TCR libraries from about 430 ng RNA, with molecular barcoded adaptors covering alpha/delta and beta/gamma chains. The same RNA used for transcriptome sequencing was used for TCR library preparation. Sequencing of the TCR libraries was done on an Illumina HiSeq 4000 with 2 x 150 cycles. Regarding the original processing steps: Using MiXCR, which included quality filtering and error correction, TCR reads were aligned to human V, D, J and C references and then assembled into CDR3 clonotypes. The tcR package in R was used to analyze clonotype counts and gene usage diversity. Raw mapping reads were checked after the RNA-seq reads had been mapped by STAR aligner version 2.5.3a onto the human GRCh37 genome. To test the effect of sequencing depth on detected clonotypes, IR-seq fastq files were randomly downsampled using Seqtk 1.3. The public reads were run again by TCRdb, first through fastp at Q25 and then through MiXCR, and only productive beta chains were kept. Here each entry gathers all rows of one CDR3 protein and keeps the most common genes and DNA. For this entry, the V and J calls and clone size follow TCRdb and not the study's own pipeline. The sample table shows about 130,000 distinct CDR3 sequences, and 10% to 15% are seen once. 9.5% to 12% of the sample lies in the top ten.

The source is a donor aged 40 or older with multiple myeloma. The source material was a population of CD138-negative cells sorted from bone marrow. According to the study, the label for this sample's cell subset or site signals: bone marrow mononuclear cells depleted of CD138+ plasma/myeloma cells by negative magnetic selection. The rearranged chain carries TRBV12-5 and TRBJ2-1, with an unclear D gene assignment. The nucleotides read TGTGCTAGTGGTTCCCCCAGGACCCGACACTACAATGAGCAGTTCTTC. This gives the protein CASGSPRTRHYNEQFF. Reference TRBV12-5 and TRBJ2-1 genes cover what lies past the CDR3, so the full variable domain is DARVTQTPRHKVTEMGQEVTMRCQPILGHNTVFWYRQTMMQGLELLAYFRNRAPLDDSGMPKDRFSAEMPDATLATLKIQPSEPRDSAVYFCASGSPRTRHYNEQFFGPGTRLTVL.